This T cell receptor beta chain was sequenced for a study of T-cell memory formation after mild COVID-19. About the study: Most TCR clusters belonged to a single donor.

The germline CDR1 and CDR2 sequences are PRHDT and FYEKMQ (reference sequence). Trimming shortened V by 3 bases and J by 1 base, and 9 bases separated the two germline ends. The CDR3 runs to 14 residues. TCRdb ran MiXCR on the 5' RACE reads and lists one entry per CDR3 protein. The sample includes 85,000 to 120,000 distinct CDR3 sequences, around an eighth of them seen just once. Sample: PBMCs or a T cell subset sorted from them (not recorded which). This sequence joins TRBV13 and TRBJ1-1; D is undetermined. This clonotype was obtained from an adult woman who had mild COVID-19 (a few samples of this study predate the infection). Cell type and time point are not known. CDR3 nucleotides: TGTGCCAGCAGCTTGGGCCCCCCGAACACTGAAGCTTTCTTT. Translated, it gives CASSLGPPNTEAFF.